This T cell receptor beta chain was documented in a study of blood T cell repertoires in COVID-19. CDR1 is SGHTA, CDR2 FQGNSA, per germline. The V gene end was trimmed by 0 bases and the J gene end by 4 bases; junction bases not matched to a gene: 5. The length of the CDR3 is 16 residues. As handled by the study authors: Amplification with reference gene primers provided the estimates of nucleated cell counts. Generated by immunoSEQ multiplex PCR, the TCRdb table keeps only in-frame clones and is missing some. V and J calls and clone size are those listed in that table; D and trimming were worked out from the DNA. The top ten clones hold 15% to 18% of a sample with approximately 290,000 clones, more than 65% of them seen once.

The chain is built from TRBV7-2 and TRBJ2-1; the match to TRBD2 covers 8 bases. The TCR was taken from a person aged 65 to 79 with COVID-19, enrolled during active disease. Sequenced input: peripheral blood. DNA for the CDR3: TGTGCCAGCAGCTTAGCGGTCGGGAGGGGTTACAATGAGCAGTTCTTC. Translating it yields CASSLAVGRGYNEQFF.